This T cell receptor (beta chain) was documented in a study of T cells in Graves' hyperthyroidism and ophthalmopathy. This clonotype came up many times. What it recognizes is unknown. Germline V gene sequence: CDR1 DFQATT, CDR2 SNEGSKA (reference sequence). Trimming at V came to 4 bases and at J to 6 bases, leaving 7 bases not matched to a gene. The length of the CDR3 is 14 residues. General study points: A model of 13 V-J pairs discriminated ophthalmopathy from stable hyperthyroidism.

Researchers took RNA transcripts and amplified the TCR beta CDR3 regions from them. The HTBI primer set drove a first-round RT-PCR of the TCR CDR3. TCRdb fed the multiplex PCR reads into MiXCR, producing one record per CDR3 protein. Here the sample spans roughly 500,000 distinct CDR3 sequences, more than 45% being singletons. Sequences were obtained from peripheral blood or thyroid tissue (not recorded which). The chain recombines TRBV20-1 with TRBJ2-7; 12 positions agree with TRBD2. The sequence was collected from an adult woman with Graves' disease, either hyperthyroidism or ophthalmopathy (not recorded which). The CDR3 DNA reads TGCAGTGCTACTATACTAGCGGGAGGCCCCGAGCAGTACTTC. Amino acids: CSATILAGGPEQYF.